This TCR beta chain was sequenced in a study of shared clonotypes between healthy human individuals (dated by TCRdb to 2018 to 2020). For the study in its entirety: A few men and two women, aged 18 to 49 years, made up the cohort. For each donor, three plates each were used for CD4 naive and CD4 memory, two plates were used for CD8 naive, and one plate was used for CD8 memory. To estimate repertoire size and how much clonotype sharing occurs between individuals, the study deeply sequenced the blood TCR repertoires of about five healthy adults. Libraries were prepared and TCR repertoires were sequenced by different laboratories using diverse techniques, in order to increase sequencing depth and limit assay-specific biases. Leukapheresis yielded between about 0.85 and 10 billion PBMCs per donor. Beyond this particular receptor, the publication reports: Even with the large sequencing depth, rarefaction of the sorted-subset datasets indicated that sequencing was incomplete. Naive subsets generally had larger estimated clonotype richness than memory subsets did. When several donors were compared, the shared fraction of clonotypes was roughly 5% for naive CD4, more than 3% for naive CD8, roughly 2.3% for memory CD4, and around 0.37% for memory CD8. Pairwise subsampling indicated that sequencing depth was expected to affect the degree of clonotype sharing among donors. Clonotypes shared by all four sorted-subset donors showed higher generation probabilities than non-shared clonotypes. The small number of donors limited the genetic and exposure-history diversity represented. Only blood was sampled, and tissue TCR repertoires likely differ from those in blood.

Measured from the cysteine to the phenylalanine, the CDR3 is 16 residues long. Kept here is only the CDR3 DNA, which spans 48 bases and is read in frame from base 1. The germline V gene encodes CDR1 SGHVS and CDR2 FQNEAQ. Cut back by 4 bases and 0 bases, the V and J ends lie 13 bases apart. Healthy HIV-negative adults with no recently reported acute infections or vaccinations were included as donors. Every donor was a Caucasian adult residing in Nashville, Tennessee, USA. Magnetic negative selection was used to enrich CD4+ T cells, after which naive cells were positively selected on CD45RA and the negative fraction became the memory subset. Blood was collected by leukapheresis, and PBMCs were isolated by Ficoll-Histopaque density gradient centrifugation and then cryopreserved in liquid nitrogen vapor phase. Purity and quantity of every magnetically sorted T cell population were checked by analytical flow cytometry. Genomic DNA was isolated from each sorted fraction and quantified by UV absorbance on a Nanodrop 2000c.

Comment on this clone: The clone's antigen remains unknown. Nothing much larger sits one base from this clone, and base qualities are not available.

Using the deep immunoSEQ assay, multiplex PCR amplified TCR CDR3 regions from genomic DNA. For each cell subset, the extracted genomic DNA was distributed evenly across all wells of several immunoSEQ 96-well plates, and each plate served as one replicate. For sorted subsets, roughly 190 ng of genomic DNA, equivalent to some 30,000 T cell genomes, went into each replicate PCR. The purified libraries were quantified using a Qubit 3.0 fluorometer, sized with a Bioanalyzer 2100, and then quantified again using the KAPA Library Quantification kit. Every immunoSEQ 96-well plate was sequenced on a dedicated single-read 150-cycle Illumina NextSeq 550 flow cell. In the paper's pipeline: The immunoSEQ output contained only junctional sequences without quality scores, so filtering could not match that applied to full-length reads. Sequences were annotated with PyIR, a Python wrapper for IgBLAST v1.9, using IMGT germline references to assign V/J genes and CDR3. Reads with weak V/J assignments (E-value above 1e-6), missing CDR3, stop codons, out-of-frame junctions, or ambiguous translated residues were removed. A V3J clonotype was defined by an identical inferred V gene, J gene, and CDR3 amino acid sequence. Percentage overlap between repertoires was computed as shared unique clonotypes divided by the size of the smaller repertoire. Richness of each repertoire was evaluated using RTK rarefaction, the Chao1 estimator, and Recon v2.1 estimates of unobserved clonotypes. For all TCRbeta clonotypes obtained by the gDNA method from four donors, generation probabilities were computed with OLGA. Not all clones reach the TCRdb copy of this immuneACCESS table, which keeps in-frame sequences only. Checked studies attribute under half of the gap to unresolved V genes and leave the rest unexplained. That table is the source of V, J and clone size, and D and trimming were worked out from the DNA. In this sample the table shows approximately 1,500,000 clones, around 98% of which occur a single time. Together, the top ten hold about 0.4% of the sample.

This TCR was recovered from a man aged 30 to 45 in good health. Recombination linked TRBV7-8 to TRBJ2-4, with the identity of the D gene unclear. The sequencing sample was made of naive CD4+ T cells sorted from blood. What this sample's cell subset or site label stands for: CD45RA+ positively selected. The nucleotide sequence reads TGTGCCAGCAGCTCGGGCCGGACCTTAGCCAAAAACATTCAGTACTTC. This encodes CASSSGRTLAKNIQYF. The CDR3 plus the reference TRBV7-8 and TRBJ2-4 genes for the other parts give the full variable domain: GAGVSQSPRYKVAKRGQDVALRCDPISGHVSLFWYQQALGQGPEFLTYFQNEAQLDKSGLPSDRFFAERPEGSVSTLKIQRTQQEDSAVYLCASSSGRTLAKNIQYFGAGTRLSVL.